This T cell receptor beta chain comes out of a study of cytomegalovirus exposure and HLA in healthy donors. The CDR3 covers 13 residues. Germline assignment: CDR1 MNHNS and CDR2 SASEGT. Trimming took off 6 bases at V and 5 bases at J, with 13 bases between the two ends. The PCR contained 60 Vbeta and 13 Jbeta primers. The table came from immunoSEQ multiplex PCR; TCRdb's copy has only in-frame clones and leaves some out. The sample has around 180,000 clones; 60% to 80% are singletons. Comments on this clone: Antigen: not known.

The study's findings and limits: Reports described diagnosis of cytomegalovirus status by the classifier as highly specific and sensitive. The listing of fewer than 200 TCR beta chains classed them as cytomegalovirus-associated.

The sample consisted of PBMCs. This clonotype originated in a woman between 45 and 60 years old in good health and CMV-seropositive. The J gene is TRBJ1-2, the V gene TRBV6-1, with D unclear. CDR3 nucleotide sequence: TGTGCCAGCAGCCAAGACATCGTTTATGGCTACACCTTC. Amino acids: CASSQDIVYGYTF.